This is a list of T cell receptor beta chains from one sample in a study of beta chain features in type 1 diabetes. The repertoire was sequenced with immunoSEQ multiplex PCR; TCRdb's copy has only in-frame clones and lacks some. The table has 300,000 or so clones, roughly an eighth seen once. The sample taken for sequencing was naive CD4+ T cells from blood. Receptors originate from a man younger than 45 with type 1 diabetes. Both conserved end residues are part of each CDR3. Each record gives: V gene, clone size, J gene, D gene, CDR3 DNA, CDR3 protein. The D gene is left open where the match is weak. Size is stated for part of the rows, as once, few or many counts, or as a class when the clone is expanded.

TRBV5-6,.,TRBJ2-7,.,TGTGCCAGCTCTGGTCGGAGGAGGGAGCAGTACTTC,CASSGRRREQYF
TRBV10-3,.,TRBJ1-1,.,TGTGCCATCAGCCAACAGGGGAACACTGAAGCTTTCTTT,CAISQQGNTEAFF
TRBV27,few,TRBJ2-3,.,TGTGCCAGCAGAGCCCCCGGCACAGATACGCAGTATTTT,CASRAPGTDTQYF
TRBV15,.,TRBJ2-4,TRBD2,TGTGCCACCAGCAGAGAAGTTGGGACTAGCGACAGGGACATTCAGTACTTC,CATSREVGTSDRDIQYF
TRBV19,.,TRBJ1-2,TRBD1,TGTGCCAGTAGGTCGGACAGGGTATATGGCTACACCTTC,CASRSDRVYGYTF
TRBV30,.,TRBJ2-1,TRBD2,TGTGCCTGGAGTGTACTAGCGGGATGGCAGTTCTTC,CAWSVLAGWQFF
TRBV19,few,TRBJ2-2,.,TGTGCCAGCCGTCAACAGGGGAACACCGGGGAGCTGTTTTTT,CASRQQGNTGELFF
TRBV19,.,TRBJ2-7,.,TGTGCCAGTAGTACGGACCGGAGCGGACACGAGCAGTACTTC,CASSTDRSGHEQYF
TRBV7-9,few,TRBJ1-1,.,TGTGCCAGCAGCGCGGGGATCACTGAAGCTTTCTTT,CASSAGITEAFF
TRBV18,few,TRBJ2-1,TRBD2,TGTGCCAGCTCACCACCGAGCGGGAGGGCCGGGAATGAGCAGTTCTTC,CASSPPSGRAGNEQFF
TRBV19,.,TRBJ2-1,TRBD2,TGTGCCAGTAGTATATTTTATCGGGCGGCGGGAGGCCCGGACAATGAGCAGTTCTTC,CASSIFYRAAGGPDNEQFF
TRBV4-1,.,TRBJ2-4,.,TGCGCCAGCAGCCAAGACGATCAGGGCCGCGCCAAAAACATTCAGTACTTC,CASSQDDQGRAKNIQYF
TRBV2,.,TRBJ2-3,.,TGTGCCAGCAGTTATCTAGCGCGCACAGATACGCAGTATTTT,CASSYLARTDTQYF
TRBV11-3,few,TRBJ2-2,.,TGTGCCAGCAGCGAAGAGGCAGGGGAGCTGTTTTTT,CASSEEAGELFF
TRBV29-1,few,TRBJ2-1,TRBD1,TGCAGCGCCGCAGGGGGCTCCTACAATGAGCAGTTCTTC,CSAAGGSYNEQFF
TRBV29-1,.,TRBJ2-3,TRBD1,TGCAGCGTTGGAGGAGCCGAACAGGGGGTTAGCACAGATACGCAGTATTTT,CSVGGAEQGVSTDTQYF
TRBV7-3,few,TRBJ2-1,TRBD2,TGTGCCATTACCCCCCCGGGACTAGCTCTCTTC,CAITPPGLALF
TRBV28,few,TRBJ2-7,TRBD2,TGTGCCAGCAGTCTATCCGGGACTAGCGGGTCCTACGAGCAGTACTTC,CASSLSGTSGSYEQYF
TRBV2,.,TRBJ1-1,.,TGTGCCAGCAGTGAATCGGCAGGTGAAGCTTTCTTT,CASSESAGEAFF
TRBV12-5,.,TRBJ2-5,.,TGTGCTAGTGGTTCGGAGGGGGCGCGGGAGACCCAGTACTTC,CASGSEGARETQYF
TRBV29-1,.,TRBJ2-3,.,TGCAGCGTTGGTCAGGATGGCGCAGATACGCAGTATTTT,CSVGQDGADTQYF
TRBV7-9,.,TRBJ2-1,TRBD2,TGTGCCAGCAGCTTACCCCGACTAGCTCATGAGCAGTTCTTC,CASSLPRLAHEQFF
TRBV4-1,few,TRBJ2-2,.,TGCGCCAGCAGCCAAGATCGGACTGTTAACACCGGGGAGCTGTTTTTT,CASSQDRTVNTGELFF
TRBV4-2,.,TRBJ2-5,TRBD2,TGTGCCAGCAGCCAGGAGGGACCCTCACCGGGACTAGCGGGAGGTGAGACCCAGTACTTC,CASSQEGPSPGLAGGETQYF
TRBV11-2,.,TRBJ2-3,.,TGTGCCAGCAGCTTAGGTCCAGTGGGAGTATGGGATACGCAGTATTTT,CASSLGPVGVWDTQYF
TRBV19,once,TRBJ2-7,TRBD2,TGTGCCAGTAGGGGACTAGCGGGAGTTCAGCAGTACTTC,CASRGLAGVQQYF
TRBV11-3,.,TRBJ2-2,TRBD2,TGTGCCAGCAGCGCTCGACTAGCGGGAGACACCGGGGAGCTGTTTTTT,CASSARLAGDTGELFF
TRBV9,.,TRBJ2-1,.,TGTGCCAGCAGCGTCGCCGGAGACAATGAGCAGTTCTTC,CASSVAGDNEQFF
TRBV10-3,few,TRBJ2-5,TRBD2,TGTGCCATCAGCACTAGCGGGAGGGCCAGTCCGGAGACCCAGTACTTC,CAISTSGRASPETQYF
TRBV2,.,TRBJ1-3,.,TGTGCCAGCAGTGAAGAGACATACTCTGGAAACACCATATATTTT,CASSEETYSGNTIYF